Presented here are 6 T cell receptor beta chains from one specimen sequenced in a study of T-cell memory formation after mild COVID-19. TCRdb called the 5' RACE reads again in MiXCR, with one record for every CDR3 protein. The top ten clones hold 3.5% to 5% of a sample with roughly 170,000 distinct CDR3 sequences, around 20% of them seen once. Material: PBMCs or a T cell subset sorted from them (not recorded which). Receptors were obtained from a young man who had mild COVID-19 (a few samples of this study predate the infection). Cell type and time point are not known.

The chain links TRBV20-1 to TRBJ1-1, with D perhaps matching TRBD1 (5 bases). With 4 bases removed from V and 3 bases from J, the gap between germline ends came to 12 bases. Germline V gene data show CDR1 as DFQATT and CDR2 as SNEGSKA (reference sequence). The CDR3 is 13 amino acids. The CDR3 loop reads CSATDSGDTEAFF. CDR3 bases: TGCAGTGCTACCGACAGCGGGGACACTGAAGCTTTCTTT.

This chain links TRBV18 with TRBJ1-5, with D uncertain. Germline V gives CDR1 KGHSH, CDR2 LQKENI. The CDR3 is 14 amino acids. Trimming cost V 2 bases and J 3 bases, with 8 bases left between them. The CDR3 region is CASSPLITNQPQHF. In DNA form, the CDR3 reads TGTGCCAGCTCACCATTAATTACCAATCAGCCCCAGCATTTT.

V and J are TRBV20-1 and TRBJ1-3, with D perhaps matching TRBD1 (6 bases). The CDR3 runs to 13 residues. CDR1 DFQATT and CDR2 SNEGSKA come from the germline V gene (reference sequence). The CDR3 bases are TGCAGCTCGATGGGGGGCGCTGGAAACACCATATATTTT. This sequence encodes CSSMGGAGNTIYF.

There are a few counts of this clonotype. V usage is TRBV6-6 and J usage is TRBJ1-1, with TRBD1 matching 8 bases. The CDR3 consists of 15 residues. CDR1 is MNHNY and CDR2 is SVGAGI in the germline V gene (reference sequence). Trimming cost V 6 bases and J 1 base; bases outside gene matches: 7. In nucleotides, the CDR3 is TGTGCCAGCAGCTCGCCAGGGGGCTCGAACACTGAAGCTTTCTTT. Translation gives CASSSPGGSNTEAFF.

This clonotype came up a few times. V and J are TRBV19 and TRBJ2-5; D unclear. CDR1 is LNHDA and CDR2 is SQIVND in the germline V gene (reference sequence). This CDR3 is 13 amino acids long. Deletions cut 3 bases from V and 5 bases from J, with 10 bases between. The DNA of the CDR3 is TGTGCCAGTAGTATTGGTGGGATTGAGACCCAGTACTTC. Encoded protein: CASSIGGIETQYF.

The chain links TRBV6-2 or TRBV6-3 to TRBJ2-3, with D uncertain. Deletions cut 5 bases from V and 6 bases from J, with 15 bases between. Germline values: CDR1 MNHEY, CDR2 SVGEGT. CDR3 length equals 14 residues. CDR3 loop: CASSARLPSDTQYF. The CDR3 DNA reads TGTGCCAGCAGTGCTCGGCTTCCCTCCGATACGCAGTATTTT.